These 32 T cell receptor beta chains were all obtained from the same sample, sequenced in a study of T-cell reconstitution after alpha-beta-depleted transplantation in children. Unique molecular identifiers featured in how the TCRbeta library was prepared. In TCRdb, the PCR reads were re-called with MiXCR into one record per CDR3 protein. This sample has about a million distinct CDR3 sequences, with about 30% found just once. The sequenced sample was PBMCs, mostly from graft donor cells, obtained 360 days after TCRalphabeta/CD19-depleted stem cell transplant. These receptors all come from a boy less than two years old who had a stem cell transplant for SCID, so the T cells may come from the graft donor.

This clonotype showed up just a few times. At one end, the junction sequence differs from germline, possibly due to a read error. The chain has TRBV5-1 and TRBJ2-5; tentatively, D is TRBD2 (5 bases). This CDR3 is 12 amino acids long. Germline CDR1 is SGHRS and CDR2 is YFSETQ. The CDR3 here is CASSWTQETQYF. CDR3 in DNA: TGTGCCAGCAGCTGGACTCAAGAGACCCAGTACTTC.

This clonotype was counted a few times. V and J are TRBV28 and TRBJ2-7; D may be TRBD1 (6 bases). The length of the CDR3 is 15 residues. The V end was cut by 2 bases, the J end by 0 bases, with 11 bases between. The V gene's germline CDR1 is MDHEN and CDR2 SYDVKM. CDR3 residues: CASSLEDSLSYEQYF. The CDR3 DNA sequence: TGTGCCAGCAGTTTAGAGGACAGCCTCTCCTACGAGCAGTACTTC.

This chain links TRBV12-3 or TRBV12-4 with TRBJ1-1; weak D call: TRBD1 (5 bases). The CDR3 covers 12 residues. The ends were cut back, 5 bases at V and 3 bases at J, with 7 bases in the middle. DNA for the CDR3: TGTGCCAGCAGTCGCAGGGACACTGAAGCTTTCTTT. Its protein is CASSRRDTEAFF.

A few counts support this clonotype. The chain employs TRBV9 and TRBJ2-7; the D is unclear. The CDR3 contains 15 residues. With 0 bases removed from V and 4 bases from J, the gap between germline ends came to 14 bases. Germline V CDR1 and CDR2: SGDLS, YYNGEE. The CDR3: CASSVGLQAPYEQYF. CDR3 nucleotide sequence: TGTGCCAGCAGCGTAGGGTTGCAGGCCCCTTACGAGCAGTACTTC.

V and J are TRBV29-1 and TRBJ2-3; D assignment may be TRBD1 or TRBD2 (5 bases each). Trimming removed 6 bases at V and 3 bases at J, with 16 bases between. Germline V lookup: CDR1 SQVTM, CDR2 ANQGSEA. The CDR3 is 14 residues long. CDR3 coding DNA: TGCAGCGTCGAGGGGTTGAGTGATACAGATACGCAGTATTTT. Protein: CSVEGLSDTDTQYF.

V usage is TRBV5-1 and J usage is TRBJ2-3; D gene ambiguous. Trimming shortened V by 4 bases and J by 4 bases, and 19 bases separated the two germline ends. Germline values: CDR1 SGHRS, CDR2 YFSETQ. The CDR3 spans 16 residues. The CDR3: CASSPRSSPSADTQYF. The CDR3 DNA reads as TGCGCCAGCAGCCCAAGGTCGTCGCCCAGCGCAGATACGCAGTATTTT.

The chain uses TRBV20-1 and TRBJ2-1; 7 bases line up with TRBD2. There are 17 residues in the CDR3. Unmatched junction bases numbered 15, after V lost 3 bases and J lost 4 bases. The germline gives CDR1 DFQATT, CDR2 SNEGSKA (reference sequence). The CDR3 protein is CSASTGLSTLRYNEQFF. The CDR3 DNA is TGCAGTGCTAGTACGGGACTATCAACCCTACGATACAATGAGCAGTTCTTC.

V gene TRBV7-9 combines with J gene TRBJ2-1; 8 nucleotides align to TRBD2. The V segment lost 5 bases and the J segment 10 bases; nucleotides outside the gene matches: 10. Germline V lookup: CDR1 SEHNR, CDR2 FQNEAQ (reference sequence). The CDR3 totals 14 residues. The DNA for the CDR3 is TGTGCCAGCAGCCTCACTAGCGGTACGGGAGAGCAGTTCTTC. It codes for CASSLTSGTGEQFF.

The chain has TRBV27 and TRBJ2-1; the D call may be TRBD1 or TRBD2 (6 bases each). Germline V CDR1 and CDR2: MNHEY, SMNVEV (reference sequence). This CDR3 comprises 14 residues. With 7 bases removed from V and 7 bases from J, the gap between germline ends came to 17 bases. The CDR3 sequence: CASTLGGGGNEQFF. CDR3 DNA: TGTGCCAGCACCCTAGGTGGAGGGGGTAATGAGCAGTTCTTC.

The chain recombines TRBV7-9 with TRBJ2-5, with D possibly being TRBD1 (6 bases). Trimming took 5 bases from V and 4 from J, leaving 20 bases between them. This CDR3 has 16 amino acids. CDR1 SEHNR and CDR2 FQNEAQ come from the germline V gene (reference sequence). In DNA, the CDR3 is TGTGCCAGCAGCGCGCACCGACAGGTCCAGGGAGAGACCCAGTACTTC. Translated: CASSAHRQVQGETQYF. Variable domain in full (rest from reference TRBV7-9 and TRBJ2-5): DTGVSQNPRHKITKRGQNVTFRCDPISEHNRLYWYRQTLGQGPEFLTYFQNEAQLEKSRLLSDRFSAERPKGSFSTLEIQRTEQGDSAMYLCASSAHRQVQGETQYFGPGTRLLVL.

The sample holds a few counts of this clonotype. V is TRBV3-1 and J is TRBJ2-4, with D possibly matching TRBD1 (6 bases). This CDR3 has 17 residues. Trimming took off 2 bases at V and 0 bases at J, with 14 bases between the two ends. CDR1 and CDR2 from the germline V gene are LGHDT and YNNKEL (reference sequence). CDR3 sequence (DNA): TGTGCCAGCAGCCAATATGCAGGGGCCCTAGCCAAAAACATTCAGTACTTC. Its protein product is CASSQYAGALAKNIQYF.

In this sample, this clonotype turned up a few times. The CDR3, as DNA: TGCAGTGCCCTCTTGGGGGGCATGGTGCCCCAGCATTTT. Protein product: CSALLGGMVPQHF. The chain recombines TRBV20-1 with TRBJ1-5, with D perhaps TRBD1 (6 bases). This CDR3 comprises 13 residues. Trimming cost V 6 bases and J 9 bases, with 18 bases left between them. Looked up from germline, CDR1 is DFQATT and CDR2 is SNEGSKA (reference sequence).

This clonotype was seen only a few times. This rearrangement joins TRBV10-3 to TRBJ2-7; 8 bases line up with TRBD2. Germline CDR1 is ENHRY and CDR2 is SYGVKD. This CDR3 region has 14 residues. Unmatched junction bases numbered 4, after V lost 4 bases and J lost 2 bases. The CDR3 coding sequence is TGTGCCATCAGTGGTGGGCGGGGGGCCTACGAGCAGTACTTC. Amino acid sequence: CAISGGRGAYEQYF.

The chain couples TRBV12-3 or TRBV12-4 to TRBJ2-1; TRBD2 matches at 8 bases. Losses at the gene ends were 4 bases for V and 12 bases for J; bases not matched to a gene: 14. The CDR3 is 15 amino acids. CDR3 in amino acids: CASSSSTTGLVGQFF. The CDR3 DNA sequence: TGTGCCAGCAGTTCATCCACCACGGGACTAGTGGGGCAGTTCTTC.

The genes are TRBV20-1 and TRBJ2-1, with D perhaps TRBD2 (5 bases). Germline V lookup: CDR1 DFQATT, CDR2 SNEGSKA (reference sequence). V lost 4 bases and J lost 0, with 7 bases in between. This CDR3 region has 13 residues. CDR3 sequence reads: CSAIRDSYNEQFF. In DNA form, the CDR3 reads TGCAGTGCTATCCGGGACTCCTACAATGAGCAGTTCTTC.

The chain has TRBV6-2 or TRBV6-3 and TRBJ2-2; D is possibly TRBD1 (6 bases). Trimming stripped 5 bases from V and 6 bases from J, with 10 bases between. There are 13 residues in the CDR3. Looked up from germline, CDR1 is MNHEY and CDR2 is SVGEGT. CDR3 nucleotides: TGTGCCAGCAGTCAACAGGGCTCCGGGGAGCTGTTTTTT. Its protein product is CASSQQGSGELFF.

This clonotype was detected only a few times. The chain carries TRBV20-1 and TRBJ2-7; D not resolved. The length of the CDR3 is 12 residues. V was pared by 0 bases and J by 10 bases, with 13 bases between. Germline lookup yields CDR1 DFQATT and CDR2 SNEGSKA (reference sequence). The CDR3 loop reads CSARDTRAQQYF. Here the CDR3 DNA reads TGCAGTGCTAGAGATACCCGGGCTCAACAGTACTTC.

V and J are TRBV6-1 and TRBJ2-2; no clear D. CDR1 and CDR2 (germline): MNHNS, SASEGT. CDR3 length: 13 amino acids. V shed 3 bases and J shed 8 bases, with 10 bases lying between them. As DNA, the CDR3 is TGTGCCAGCAGTGATCACAACGTAGGGGAGCTGTTTTTT. Translated, it gives CASSDHNVGELFF.

This chain links TRBV3-1 with TRBJ2-1; D unresolved. The germline V gene has CDR1 LGHDT and CDR2 YNNKEL (reference sequence). This CDR3 spans 14 amino acids. Trimming shortened V by 1 base and J by 4 bases, and 8 bases separated the two germline ends. The CDR3 is CASSQGNSYNEQFF. In DNA form, the CDR3 reads TGTGCCAGCAGCCAAGGAAACAGTTACAATGAGCAGTTCTTC.

This clonotype was observed a handful of times. V is TRBV2 and J is TRBJ2-1, with 10 bases lining up with TRBD1. Germline V lookup: CDR1 SNHLY, CDR2 FYNNEI. This CDR3 spans 21 amino acids. Trimming removed 0 bases from V and 0 bases from J; junction bases left unmatched: 14. The CDR3: CASSEALWDRGSKASYNEQFF. The CDR3 DNA reads TGTGCCAGCAGTGAAGCGCTTTGGGACAGGGGATCGAAAGCCTCCTACAATGAGCAGTTCTTC. The full variable domain, completed using reference TRBV2 and TRBJ2-1, is EPEVTQTPSHQVTQMGQEVILRCVPISNHLYFYWYRQILGQKVEFLVSFYNNEISEKSEIFDDQFSVERPDGSNFTLKIRSTKLEDSAMYFCASSEALWDRGSKASYNEQFFGPGTRLTVL.

This clonotype was seen a few times. The genes are TRBV29-1 and TRBJ1-2, with D possibly matching TRBD1 (5 bases). The V end was cut by 7 bases, the J end by 5 bases, with 20 bases between. This CDR3 is 14 amino acids long. Germline V gene data show CDR1 as SQVTM and CDR2 as ANQGSEA. The CDR3 spells CSANPGMGEYGYTF. DNA of the CDR3: TGCAGCGCGAACCCAGGGATGGGGGAATATGGCTACACCTTC. Filled out from reference TRBV29-1 and TRBJ1-2, the complete variable domain reads SAVISQKPSRDICQRGTSLTIQCQVDSQVTMMFWYRQQPGQSLTLIATANQGSEATYESGFVIDKFPISRPNLTFSTLTVSNMSPEDSSIYLCSANPGMGEYGYTFGSGTRLTVV.

The V gene is TRBV4-2, the J gene TRBJ1-1; D unclear. CDR1 and CDR2 (germline): LGHNA, YNFKEQ. The CDR3 extends over 18 amino acids. Trimming shortened V by 0 bases and J by 1 base, and 18 bases separated the two germline ends. CDR3 sequence reads: CASSQDRFNPPGNTEAFF. The DNA of the CDR3 is TGTGCCAGCAGCCAAGATCGTTTTAACCCCCCGGGGAACACTGAAGCTTTCTTT.

The chain couples TRBV12-3 or TRBV12-4 to TRBJ2-1, with 12 bases aligning to TRBD2. V dropped 6 bases and J dropped 9; count of bases not matched to a gene: 6. The CDR3 has 14 residues. The CDR3 here is CASSRRLAGVEQFF. CDR3 in DNA: TGTGCCAGCAGCCGACGACTAGCGGGGGTTGAGCAGTTCTTC.

The chain combines TRBV12-3 or TRBV12-4 with TRBJ1-1, with D possibly matching TRBD1 (6 bases). V was clipped by 5 bases and J by 10 bases, with 17 bases between them. CDR3 length: 13 amino acids. Here the CDR3 reads CASSPRVGGRAFF. CDR3 DNA: TGTGCCAGCAGTCCCCGGGTGGGGGGGCGAGCTTTCTTT.

This clonotype was seen a few times. J is TRBJ1-1 and V is TRBV6-2 or TRBV6-3; the D gene is possibly TRBD1 (5 bases). This CDR3 has 16 amino acids. V lost 4 bases and J lost 1, with 16 bases in between. Germline V gives CDR1 MNHEY, CDR2 SVGEGT. The CDR3 DNA follows: TGTGCCAGCAGTTGGCAAAGGGGTGAGGGGAACACTGAAGCTTTCTTT. This codes for CASSWQRGEGNTEAFF.

The CDR3 DNA sequence: TGTGCCAGCAATGTCCGGACAGGGGGCGGGAATGAGCAGTTCTTC. It specifies CASNVRTGGGNEQFF. This chain joins TRBV12-3 or TRBV12-4 and TRBJ2-1, with TRBD1 matching over 11 bases. V was clipped by 7 bases and J by 7 bases; unmatched bases: 9. The length of the CDR3 is 15 residues.

V is TRBV7-9 and J is TRBJ2-2; D gene uncertain. This CDR3 region has 14 residues. Trimming pared 4 bases from V and 4 bases from J, leaving 10 bases between. CDR1 is SEHNR and CDR2 is FQNEAQ in the germline V gene (reference sequence). The CDR3 loop reads CASSSNSLTGELFF. DNA of the CDR3: TGTGCCAGCAGCTCTAATAGTCTCACCGGGGAGCTGTTTTTT.

The V gene is TRBV2, the J gene TRBJ2-7, with 9 nucleotides matching TRBD1. Unmatched junction bases numbered 8, after V lost 5 bases and J lost 3 bases. Germline V gene data show CDR1 as SNHLY and CDR2 as FYNNEI. CDR3 length: 15 residues. CDR3 nucleotides: TGTGCCAGCAGTCCCCGGACAGGGGTTGTCTACGAGCAGTACTTC. This sequence encodes CASSPRTGVVYEQYF.

The J gene is TRBJ2-7, the V gene TRBV29-1; 10 bases fit TRBD2. The CDR3 is 14 amino acids. The ends lost 3 bases at V and 0 bases at J; junction bases unmatched: 2. Germline CDR1 is SQVTM and CDR2 is ANQGSEA. This CDR3 is CSVEASGGSYEQYF. The CDR3 DNA is TGCAGCGTTGAGGCTAGCGGGGGCTCCTACGAGCAGTACTTC.

This rearrangement joins TRBV10-1 to TRBJ2-1; 11 bases line up with TRBD2. Trimming took 0 bases from V and 8 from J; bases not matched to a gene: 6. In germline, CDR1 is WNHNN, CDR2 SYGVQD (reference sequence). CDR3 length: 16 amino acids. CDR3 sequence: CASSESIAGGSDEQFF. The CDR3 DNA follows: TGCGCCAGCAGTGAGTCGATAGCGGGGGGGAGCGATGAGCAGTTCTTC.

The chain joins TRBV20-1 to TRBJ2-7; no firm D call. V lost 3 bases to trimming and J lost 0 bases, with 6 bases between them. Germline loops: CDR1 DFQATT, CDR2 SNEGSKA (reference sequence). This CDR3 has 12 residues. CDR3 nucleotide sequence: TGCAGTGCTAGGTATGGCTCCTACGAGCAGTACTTC. This encodes CSARYGSYEQYF.

J is TRBJ2-7 and V is TRBV28; 9 nucleotides match TRBD1. Looked up from germline, CDR1 is MDHEN and CDR2 is SYDVKM. V dropped 5 bases and J dropped 7; count of bases not matched to a gene: 15. This CDR3 has 16 residues. The CDR3 DNA sequence: TGTGCCAGCAGTCCGGGACAGGGTTCGGGGCCTAGGGAGCAGTACTTC. This sequence encodes CASSPGQGSGPREQYF.